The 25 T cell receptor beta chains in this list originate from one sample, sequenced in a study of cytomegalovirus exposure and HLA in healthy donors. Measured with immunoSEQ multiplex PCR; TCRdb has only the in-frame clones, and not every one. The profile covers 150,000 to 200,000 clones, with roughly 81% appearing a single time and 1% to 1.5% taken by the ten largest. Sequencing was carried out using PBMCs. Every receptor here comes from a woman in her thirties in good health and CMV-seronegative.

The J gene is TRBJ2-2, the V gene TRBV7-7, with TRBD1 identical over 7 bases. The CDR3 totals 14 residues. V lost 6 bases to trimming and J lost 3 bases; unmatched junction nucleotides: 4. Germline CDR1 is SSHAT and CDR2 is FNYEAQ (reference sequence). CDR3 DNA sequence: TGTGCCAGCAGAGCGACAGGGCACACCGGGGAGCTGTTTTTT. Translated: CASRATGHTGELFF.

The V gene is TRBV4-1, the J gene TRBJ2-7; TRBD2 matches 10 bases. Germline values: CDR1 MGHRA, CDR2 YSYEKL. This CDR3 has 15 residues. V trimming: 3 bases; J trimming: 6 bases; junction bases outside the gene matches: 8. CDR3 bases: TGCGCCAGCAGCCAGGAGACTAGCGGGTGGTTCGAGCAGTACTTC. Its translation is CASSQETSGWFEQYF.

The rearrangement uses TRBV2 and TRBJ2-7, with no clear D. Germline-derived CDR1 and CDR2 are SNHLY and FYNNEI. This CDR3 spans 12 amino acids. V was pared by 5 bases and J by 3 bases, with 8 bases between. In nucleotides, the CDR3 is TGTGCCAGCAGTCAAGATCTCTACGAGCAGTACTTC. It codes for CASSQDLYEQYF.

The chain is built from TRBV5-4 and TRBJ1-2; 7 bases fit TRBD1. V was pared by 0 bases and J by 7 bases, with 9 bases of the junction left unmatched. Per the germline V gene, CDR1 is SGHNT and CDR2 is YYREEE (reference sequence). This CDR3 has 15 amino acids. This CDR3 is CASSLVEGASPGYTF. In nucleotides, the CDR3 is TGTGCCAGCAGCTTGGTGGAGGGGGCATCTCCTGGCTACACCTTC.

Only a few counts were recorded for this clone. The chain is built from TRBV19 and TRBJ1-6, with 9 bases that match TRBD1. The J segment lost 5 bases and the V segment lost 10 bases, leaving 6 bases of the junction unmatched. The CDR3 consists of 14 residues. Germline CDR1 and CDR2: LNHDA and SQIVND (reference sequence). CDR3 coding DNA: TGTGCCACCCTGGACAGGGGAAATAATTCACCCCTCCACTTT. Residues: CATLDRGNNSPLHF.

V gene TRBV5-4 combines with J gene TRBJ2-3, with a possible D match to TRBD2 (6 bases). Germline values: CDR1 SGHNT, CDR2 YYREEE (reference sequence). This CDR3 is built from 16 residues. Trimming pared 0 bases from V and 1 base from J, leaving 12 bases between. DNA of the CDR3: TGTGCCAGCAGCTTGGAGGTTAGCGGAGGCACAGATACGCAGTATTTT. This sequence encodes CASSLEVSGGTDTQYF. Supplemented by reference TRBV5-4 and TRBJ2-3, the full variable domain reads ETGVTQSPTHLIKTRGQQVTLRCSSQSGHNTVSWYQQALGQGPQFIFQYYREEENGRGNFPPRFSGLQFPNYSSELNVNALELDDSALYLCASSLEVSGGTDTQYFGPGTRLTVL.

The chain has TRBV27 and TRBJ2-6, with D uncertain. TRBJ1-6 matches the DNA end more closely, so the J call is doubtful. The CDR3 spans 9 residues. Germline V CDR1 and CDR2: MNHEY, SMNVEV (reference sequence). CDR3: CASSPPLHF. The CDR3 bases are TGTGCCAGCAGTCCCCCTCTCCACTTT.

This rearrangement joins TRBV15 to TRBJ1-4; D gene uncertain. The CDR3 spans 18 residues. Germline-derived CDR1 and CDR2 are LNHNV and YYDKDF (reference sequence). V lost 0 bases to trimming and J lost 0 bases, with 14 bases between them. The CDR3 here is CATSREMTRLTTNEKLFF. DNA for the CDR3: TGTGCCACCAGCAGAGAAATGACTCGCCTGACAACTAATGAAAAACTGTTTTTT.

The CDR3 spells CASSLVRVTLAGRNTEAFF. The CDR3 nucleotides read TGTGCCAGCAGCTTAGTACGTGTGACATTGGCGGGCAGGAACACTGAAGCTTTCTTT. J is TRBJ1-1 and V is TRBV13; no clear D. Germline CDR1 PRHDT, CDR2 FYEKMQ (reference sequence). This CDR3 spans 19 amino acids. With 1 base removed from V and 1 base from J, the gap between germline ends came to 22 bases.

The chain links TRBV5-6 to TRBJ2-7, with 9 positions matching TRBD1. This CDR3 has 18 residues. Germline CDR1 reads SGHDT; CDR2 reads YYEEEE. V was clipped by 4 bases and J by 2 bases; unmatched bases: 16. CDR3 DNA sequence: TGTGCCAGCAGCCAGCCCATAACCGGGACAGGGAACCCCTACGAGCAGTACTTC. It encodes CASSQPITGTGNPYEQYF.

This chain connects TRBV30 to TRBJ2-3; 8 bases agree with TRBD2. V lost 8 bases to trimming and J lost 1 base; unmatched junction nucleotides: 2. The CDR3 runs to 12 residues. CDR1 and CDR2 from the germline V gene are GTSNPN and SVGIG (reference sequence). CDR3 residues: CAHSGGTDTQYF. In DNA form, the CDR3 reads TGTGCCCATAGCGGGGGCACAGATACGCAGTATTTT.

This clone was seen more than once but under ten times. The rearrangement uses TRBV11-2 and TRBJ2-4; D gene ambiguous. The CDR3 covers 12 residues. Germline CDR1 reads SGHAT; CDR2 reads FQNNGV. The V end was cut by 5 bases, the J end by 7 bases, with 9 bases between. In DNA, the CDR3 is TGTGCCAGCAGCCCCGGGTACAACATTCAGTACTTC. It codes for CASSPGYNIQYF.

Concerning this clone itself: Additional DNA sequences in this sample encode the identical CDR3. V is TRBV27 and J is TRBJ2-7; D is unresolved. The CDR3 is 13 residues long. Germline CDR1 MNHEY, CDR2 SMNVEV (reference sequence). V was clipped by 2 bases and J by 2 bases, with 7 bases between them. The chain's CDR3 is CASSLGQTYEQYF. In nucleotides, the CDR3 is TGTGCCAGCAGTTTAGGGCAGACCTACGAGCAGTACTTC.

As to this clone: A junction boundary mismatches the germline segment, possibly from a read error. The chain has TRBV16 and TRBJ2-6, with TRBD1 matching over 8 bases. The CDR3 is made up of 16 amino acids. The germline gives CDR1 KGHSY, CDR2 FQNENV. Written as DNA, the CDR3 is TGTGCCAGCAGACAATGGACAGGGTTAGGGGCCAACGTCCTGACTTTC. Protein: CASRQWTGLGANVLTF.

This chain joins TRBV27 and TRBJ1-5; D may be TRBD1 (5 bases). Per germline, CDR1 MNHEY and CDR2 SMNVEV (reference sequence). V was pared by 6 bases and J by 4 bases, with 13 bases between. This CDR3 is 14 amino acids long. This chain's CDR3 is CASRGRGNNQPQHF. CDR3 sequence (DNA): TGTGCCAGCAGGGGGCGGGGTAATAATCAGCCCCAGCATTTT.

In DNA, the CDR3 is TGTGCCAGCAGCCAGCTAGCGGGGGGTCTTTACGAGCAGTACTTC. It codes for CASSQLAGGLYEQYF. This rearrangement joins TRBV4-2 to TRBJ2-7, with 11 bases that match TRBD2. V dropped 3 bases and J dropped 4; count of bases not matched to a gene: 5. Per the germline V gene, CDR1 is LGHNA and CDR2 is YNFKEQ. This CDR3 is 15 amino acids long.

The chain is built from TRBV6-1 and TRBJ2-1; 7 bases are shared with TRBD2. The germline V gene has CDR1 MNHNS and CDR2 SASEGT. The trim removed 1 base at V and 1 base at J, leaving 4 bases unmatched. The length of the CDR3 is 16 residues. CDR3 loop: CASSEVGGGSYNEQFF. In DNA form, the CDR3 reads TGTGCCAGCAGTGAAGTCGGGGGAGGGTCCTACAATGAGCAGTTCTTC.

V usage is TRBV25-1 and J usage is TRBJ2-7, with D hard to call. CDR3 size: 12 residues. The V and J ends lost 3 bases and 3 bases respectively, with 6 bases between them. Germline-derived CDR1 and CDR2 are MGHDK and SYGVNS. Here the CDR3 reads CASSDIYYEQYF. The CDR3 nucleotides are TGTGCCAGCAGTGACATCTACTACGAGCAGTACTTC.

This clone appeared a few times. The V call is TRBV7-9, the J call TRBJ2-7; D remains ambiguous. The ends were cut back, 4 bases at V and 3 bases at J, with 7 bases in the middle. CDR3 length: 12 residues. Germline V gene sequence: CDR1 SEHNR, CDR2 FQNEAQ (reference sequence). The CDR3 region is CASSYSIYEQYF. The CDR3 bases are TGTGCCAGCAGCTATAGTATCTACGAGCAGTACTTC.

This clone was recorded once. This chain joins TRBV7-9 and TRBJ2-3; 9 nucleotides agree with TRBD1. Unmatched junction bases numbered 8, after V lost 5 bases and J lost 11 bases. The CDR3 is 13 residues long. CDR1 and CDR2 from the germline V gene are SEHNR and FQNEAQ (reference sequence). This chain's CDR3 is CASSPGGTGRQYF. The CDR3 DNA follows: TGTGCCAGCAGCCCAGGGGGGACAGGGAGGCAGTATTTT. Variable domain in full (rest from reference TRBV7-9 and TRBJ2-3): DTGVSQNPRHKITKRGQNVTFRCDPISEHNRLYWYRQTLGQGPEFLTYFQNEAQLEKSRLLSDRFSAERPKGSFSTLEIQRTEQGDSAMYLCASSPGGTGRQYFGPGTRLTVL.

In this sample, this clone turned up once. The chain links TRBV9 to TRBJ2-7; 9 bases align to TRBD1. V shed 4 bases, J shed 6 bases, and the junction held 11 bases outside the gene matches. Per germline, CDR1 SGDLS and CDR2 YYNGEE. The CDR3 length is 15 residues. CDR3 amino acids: CASSSAGQGSGEQYF. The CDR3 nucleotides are TGTGCCAGCAGCTCCGCGGGACAGGGCAGCGGCGAGCAGTACTTC.

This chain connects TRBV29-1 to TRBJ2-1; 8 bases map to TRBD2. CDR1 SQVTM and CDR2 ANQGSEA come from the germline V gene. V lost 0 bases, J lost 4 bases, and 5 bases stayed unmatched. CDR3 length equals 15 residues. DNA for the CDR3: TGCAGCGTTGAAGATCGGCGGGGGGCATACAATGAGCAGTTCTTC. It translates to CSVEDRRGAYNEQFF.

CDR3 sequence reads: CATSRDRVNYGYTF. CDR3 DNA: TGTGCCACCAGCAGGGACAGGGTGAACTATGGCTACACCTTC. The rearrangement uses TRBV15 and TRBJ1-2; 8 bases align to TRBD1. Losses at the gene ends were 3 bases for V and 2 bases for J; bases not matched to a gene: 2. The CDR3 consists of 14 residues. The germline CDR1 and CDR2 sequences are LNHNV and YYDKDF (reference sequence).

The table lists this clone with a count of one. The CDR3 DNA follows: TGCGCCAGCAGCTTGAACAGGGTCGAAGATACGCAGTATTTT. This gives the protein CASSLNRVEDTQYF. The chain carries TRBV5-1 and TRBJ2-3; TRBD1 is a possible D gene (6 bases). The ends were cut back, 1 base at V and 5 bases at J, with 11 bases in the middle. The CDR3 contains 14 residues. The V gene's germline CDR1 is SGHRS and CDR2 YFSETQ.

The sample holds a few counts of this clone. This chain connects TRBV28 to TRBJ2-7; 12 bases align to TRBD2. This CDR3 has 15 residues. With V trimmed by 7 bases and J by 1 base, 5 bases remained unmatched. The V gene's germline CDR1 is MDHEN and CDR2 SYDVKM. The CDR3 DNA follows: TGTGCCAGCACCTCTAGCGGGGGGGGATCCTACGAGCAGTACTTC. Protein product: CASTSSGGGSYEQYF. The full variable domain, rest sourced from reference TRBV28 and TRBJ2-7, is DVKVTQSSRYLVKRTGEKVFLECVQDMDHENMFWYRQDPGLGLRLIYFSYDVKMKEKGDIPEGYSVSREKKERFSLILESASTNQTSMYLCASTSSGGGSYEQYFGPGTRLTVT.